Many counts were recorded for the clone carrying this T cell receptor beta chain. Its antigen is undetermined. The CDR3 has 14 amino acids. Germline trimming cut 5 bases from V and 6 bases from J; bases unmatched to any gene: 6. Germline CDR1 reads SGHNT; CDR2 reads YENEEA. The source of the sample is a study of neurological immune-mediated disorders. Across the whole study: Relapsing-remitting disease affected roughly 31, and secondary progressive 3, of 34 multiple sclerosis patients. Overall study results and limits: Subjects shared no identical expanded-clone CDR3 amino acid sequences, suggesting private TCR-beta repertoires in all groups. According to phylogenetic grouping, one related-CDR3 cluster, a possible signature, contained the repertoires of 18 of 34 multiple sclerosis patients.

Synthesis of cDNA was accomplished via 5'RACE employing 10-nucleotide random UMIs. TCRdb re-derived calls from the 5' RACE reads in MiXCR, one entry per CDR3 protein. Of over 35,000 distinct CDR3 sequences in the sample, 2.5% were seen once. The sequenced material came from PBMCs. The chain uses TRBV11-3 and TRBJ2-2, with TRBD2 identical over 7 bases. This clonotype originated in a man younger than 40 with multiple sclerosis. The CDR3 spells CASSPGTIPGELFF. CDR3 DNA: TGTGCCAGCAGCCCCGGGACTATCCCCGGGGAGCTGTTTTTT.